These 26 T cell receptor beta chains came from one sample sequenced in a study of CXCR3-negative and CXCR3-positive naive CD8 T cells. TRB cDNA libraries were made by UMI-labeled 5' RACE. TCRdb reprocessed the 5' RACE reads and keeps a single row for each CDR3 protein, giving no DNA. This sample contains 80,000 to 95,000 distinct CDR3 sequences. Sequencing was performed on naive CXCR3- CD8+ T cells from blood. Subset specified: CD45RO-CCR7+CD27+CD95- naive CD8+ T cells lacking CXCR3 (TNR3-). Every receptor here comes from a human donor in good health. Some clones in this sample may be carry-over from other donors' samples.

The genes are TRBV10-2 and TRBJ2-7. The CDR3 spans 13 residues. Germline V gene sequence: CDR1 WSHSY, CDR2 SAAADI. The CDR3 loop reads CASRDLLTYEQYF.

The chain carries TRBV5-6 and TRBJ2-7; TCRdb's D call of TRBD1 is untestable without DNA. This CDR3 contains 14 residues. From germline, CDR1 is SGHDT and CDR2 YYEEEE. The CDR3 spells CASSFGHNSYEQYF.

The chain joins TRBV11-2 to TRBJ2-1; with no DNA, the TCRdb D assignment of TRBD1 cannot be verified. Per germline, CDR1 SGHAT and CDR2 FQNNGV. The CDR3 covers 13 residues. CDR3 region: CASSPPPYNEQFF.

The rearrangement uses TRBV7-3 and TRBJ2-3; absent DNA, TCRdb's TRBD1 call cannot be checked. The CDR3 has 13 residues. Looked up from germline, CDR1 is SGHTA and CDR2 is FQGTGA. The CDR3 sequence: CASRGAAMDTQYF.

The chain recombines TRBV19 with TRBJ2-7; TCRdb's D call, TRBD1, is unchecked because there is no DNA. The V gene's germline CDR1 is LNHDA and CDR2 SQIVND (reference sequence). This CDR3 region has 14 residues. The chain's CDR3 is CASSLGQGTYEQYF.

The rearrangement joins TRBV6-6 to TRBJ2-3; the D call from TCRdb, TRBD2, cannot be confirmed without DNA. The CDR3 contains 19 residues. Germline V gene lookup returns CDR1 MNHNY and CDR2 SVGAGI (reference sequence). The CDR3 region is CASSRHRTPSPLAADTQYF.

The CDR3 is CASSVFSSTYNEQFF. V is TRBV19 and J is TRBJ2-1. CDR3 length: 15 amino acids. Germline V gene data show CDR1 as LNHDA and CDR2 as SQIVND (reference sequence).

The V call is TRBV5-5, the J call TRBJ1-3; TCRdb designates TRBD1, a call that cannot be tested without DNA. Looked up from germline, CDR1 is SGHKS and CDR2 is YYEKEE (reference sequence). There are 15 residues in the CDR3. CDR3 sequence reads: CASSLTGGSGNTIYF. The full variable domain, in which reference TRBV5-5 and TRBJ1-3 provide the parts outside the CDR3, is DAGVTQSPTHLIKTRGQQVTLRCSPISGHKSVSWYQQVLGQGPQFIFQYYEKEERGRGNFPDRFSARQFPNYSSELNVNALLLGDSALYLCASSLTGGSGNTIYFGEGSWLTVV.

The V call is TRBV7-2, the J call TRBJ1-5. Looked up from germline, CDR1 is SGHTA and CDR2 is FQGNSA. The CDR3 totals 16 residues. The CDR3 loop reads CASSSWTVFRNQPQHF.

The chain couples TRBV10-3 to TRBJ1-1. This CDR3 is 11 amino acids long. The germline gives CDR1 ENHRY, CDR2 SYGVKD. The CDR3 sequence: CAISESSEAFF.

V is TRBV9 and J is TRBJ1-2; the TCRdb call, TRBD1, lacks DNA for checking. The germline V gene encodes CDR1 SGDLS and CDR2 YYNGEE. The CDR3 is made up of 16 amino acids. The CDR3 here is CASSAGAGLRGEGYTF.

The CDR3 region is CASSLEVIGGEGTDTQYF. The rearrangement uses TRBV5-1 and TRBJ2-3; the TCRdb D gene call, TRBD2, has no DNA to confirm it. Germline V gives CDR1 SGHRS, CDR2 YFSETQ. CDR3 length equals 18 residues.

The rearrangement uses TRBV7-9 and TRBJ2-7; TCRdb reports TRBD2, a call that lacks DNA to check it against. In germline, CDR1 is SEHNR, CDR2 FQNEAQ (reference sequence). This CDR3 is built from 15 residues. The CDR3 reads CASSPSGGGWNEQYF. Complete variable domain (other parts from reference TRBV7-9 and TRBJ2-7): DTGVSQNPRHKITKRGQNVTFRCDPISEHNRLYWYRQTLGQGPEFLTYFQNEAQLEKSRLLSDRFSAERPKGSFSTLEIQRTEQGDSAMYLCASSPSGGGWNEQYFGPGTRLTVT.

This CDR3 is CASSVAGAGETQYF. The chain has TRBV9 and TRBJ2-5; the TCRdb call, TRBD2, lacks DNA for checking. The CDR3 runs to 14 residues. Germline CDR1 reads SGDLS; CDR2 reads YYNGEE. The variable domain in full, with the rest retrieved from reference TRBV9 and TRBJ2-5, is DSGVTQTPKHLITATGQRVTLRCSPRSGDLSVYWYQQSLDQGLQFLIQYYNGEERAKGNILERFSAQQFPDLHSELNLSSLELGDSALYFCASSVAGAGETQYFGPGTRLLVL.

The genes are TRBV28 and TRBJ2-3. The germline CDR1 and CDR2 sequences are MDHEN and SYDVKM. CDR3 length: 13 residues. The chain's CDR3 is CASSLRLADTQYF.

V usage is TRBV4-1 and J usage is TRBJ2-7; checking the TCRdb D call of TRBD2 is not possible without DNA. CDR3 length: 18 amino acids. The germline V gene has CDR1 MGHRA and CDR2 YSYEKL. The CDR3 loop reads CASSQDPPSGGAEDEQYF.

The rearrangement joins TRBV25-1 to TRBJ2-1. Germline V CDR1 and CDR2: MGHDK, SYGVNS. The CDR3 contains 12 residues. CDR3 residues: CASSESSNEQFF.

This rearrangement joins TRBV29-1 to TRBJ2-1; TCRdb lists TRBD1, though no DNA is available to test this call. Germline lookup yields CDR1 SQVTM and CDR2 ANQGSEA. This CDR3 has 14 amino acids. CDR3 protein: CSVDEQGAYNEQFF.

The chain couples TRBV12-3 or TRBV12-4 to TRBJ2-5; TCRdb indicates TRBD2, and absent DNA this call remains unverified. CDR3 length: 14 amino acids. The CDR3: CASSFYGLEETQYF.

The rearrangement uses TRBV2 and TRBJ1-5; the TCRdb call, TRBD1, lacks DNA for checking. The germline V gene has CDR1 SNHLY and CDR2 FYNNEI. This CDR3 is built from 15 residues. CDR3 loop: CASREYTGADQPQHF.

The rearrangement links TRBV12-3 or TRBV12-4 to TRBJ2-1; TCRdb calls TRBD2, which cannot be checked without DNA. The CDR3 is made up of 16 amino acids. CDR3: CASSLDSGGLYNEQFF.

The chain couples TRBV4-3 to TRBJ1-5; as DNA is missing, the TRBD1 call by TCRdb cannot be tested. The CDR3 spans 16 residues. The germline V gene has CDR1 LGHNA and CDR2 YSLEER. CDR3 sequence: CASSQDRTGGLQPQHF.

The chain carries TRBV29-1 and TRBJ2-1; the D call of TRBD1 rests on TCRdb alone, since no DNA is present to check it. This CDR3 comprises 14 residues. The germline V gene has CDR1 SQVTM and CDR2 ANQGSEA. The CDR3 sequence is CSLLNGGQGNEQFF.

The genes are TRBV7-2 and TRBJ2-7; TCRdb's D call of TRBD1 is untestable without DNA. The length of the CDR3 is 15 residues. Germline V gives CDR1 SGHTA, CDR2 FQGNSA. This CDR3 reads CASSPPPGQGSEQYF.

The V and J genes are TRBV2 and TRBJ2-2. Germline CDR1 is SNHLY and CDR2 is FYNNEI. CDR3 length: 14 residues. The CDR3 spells CASSEGGIGGELFF. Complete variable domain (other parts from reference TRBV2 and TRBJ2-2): EPEVTQTPSHQVTQMGQEVILRCVPISNHLYFYWYRQILGQKVEFLVSFYNNEISEKSEIFDDQFSVERPDGSNFTLKIRSTKLEDSAMYFCASSEGGIGGELFFGEGSRLTVL.

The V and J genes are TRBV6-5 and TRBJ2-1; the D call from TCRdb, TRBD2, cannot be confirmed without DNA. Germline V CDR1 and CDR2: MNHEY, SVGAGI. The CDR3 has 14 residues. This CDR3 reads CASRGGESYNEQFF.